The 8 T cell receptor beta chains reported below all come from one sample, sequenced in a study of T cell responses to AZD1222 COVID-19 vaccine. Produced via immunoSEQ multiplex PCR; TCRdb's table is partial and in-frame only. The sample records roughly 250,000 clones, 90% to 95% being singletons. The sequencing used peripheral blood, collected on day 0 of AZD1222 vaccination. These receptors were taken from an adult in good health.

This chain links TRBV3-1 (or the pseudogene TRBV3-2) with TRBJ2-2; D is ambiguous. This CDR3 has 11 amino acids. Per germline, CDR1 LGHDT and CDR2 YNNKEL (reference sequence). Trimming removed 6 bases from V and 6 bases from J, with 5 bases in between. The CDR3 protein is CASSSAGELFF. CDR3 coding DNA: TGTGCCAGCAGTTCGGCCGGGGAGCTGTTTTTT.

This sequence joins TRBV3-1 (or the pseudogene TRBV3-2) and TRBJ2-7, with a weak D call TRBD2 (5 bases). Germline lookup yields CDR1 LGHDT and CDR2 YNNKEL (reference sequence). This CDR3 has 14 amino acids. V lost 3 bases and J lost 0, with 9 bases in between. As DNA, the CDR3 is TGTGCCAGCAGCCAGTGGAGGACCTCCTACGAGCAGTACTTC. The encoded protein is CASSQWRTSYEQYF.

DNA for the CDR3: TGTGCCAGCAGCTACGGACAACTCTCTGGAAACACCATATATTTT. Residues: CASSYGQLSGNTIYF. The rearrangement links TRBV28 to TRBJ1-3; weak D call: TRBD1 (5 bases). The germline CDR1 and CDR2 sequences are MDHEN and SYDVKM. V was clipped by 6 bases and J by 0 bases, with 12 bases between them. The CDR3 spans 15 residues. Full variable domain (missing parts from reference TRBV28 and TRBJ1-3): DVKVTQSSRYLVKRTGEKVFLECVQDMDHENMFWYRQDPGLGLRLIYFSYDVKMKEKGDIPEGYSVSREKKERFSLILESASTNQTSMYLCASSYGQLSGNTIYFGEGSWLTVV.

This sequence joins TRBV7-9 and TRBJ1-2; D ambiguous. Looked up from germline, CDR1 is SEHNR and CDR2 is FQNEAQ (reference sequence). The CDR3 has 14 amino acids. V was clipped by 6 bases and J by 4 bases, with 15 bases between them. CDR3 bases: TGTGCCAGCAGTTCGGACGGTTTCGGCTATGGCTACACCTTC. Protein: CASSSDGFGYGYTF.

CDR3 coding DNA: TGTGCCAGCAGGAGGATCAGGGTCTTGGGAACCTACGAGCAGTACTTC. As protein: CASRRIRVLGTYEQYF. The gene calls are TRBV2 and TRBJ2-7, with a weak D call TRBD1 (5 bases). The CDR3 has 16 amino acids. From germline, CDR1 is SNHLY and CDR2 FYNNEI. Trimming took off 6 bases at V and 2 bases at J, with 20 bases between the two ends.

This chain joins TRBV25-1 and TRBJ2-5; 12 nucleotides line up with TRBD2. This CDR3 spans 15 amino acids. The V gene end was trimmed by 8 bases and the J gene end by 4 bases; junction bases not matched to a gene: 8. The germline V gene has CDR1 MGHDK and CDR2 SYGVNS. The CDR3 here is CASALAGGLSETQYF. As DNA, the CDR3 is TGTGCCAGCGCCCTAGCGGGAGGGTTGTCAGAGACCCAGTACTTC.

The chain links TRBV19 to TRBJ1-1; TRBD1 is a possible D gene (6 bases). In germline, CDR1 is LNHDA, CDR2 SQIVND (reference sequence). Trimming cost V 4 bases and J 2 bases, with 14 bases left between them. The CDR3 consists of 15 residues. CDR3 in DNA: TGTGCCAGTAGTACCGAGGACAGAGCTAACACTGAAGCTTTCTTT. Amino acid sequence: CASSTEDRANTEAFF.

As to this clone: Different DNA sequences within this sample yield the same CDR3. The rearrangement links TRBV4-2 to TRBJ1-5; D remains unclear. This CDR3 region has 13 residues. Germline V gene data show CDR1 as LGHNA and CDR2 as YNFKEQ. Trimming took 1 base from V and 5 from J, leaving 6 bases between them. The CDR3 DNA follows: TGTGCCAGCAGCCAAGGCAGCTATCAGCCCCAGCATTTT. It specifies CASSQGSYQPQHF.